The clone carrying this T cell receptor (beta chain) was counted only a few times. The antigen is not known. These data come from a study of T cell repertoires in cytomegalovirus infection. Looking at the study overall: Recently identified HLA-C-restricted CMV epitopes and well-studied HLA-B-restricted CMV epitopes were used by the study. It was the public TCR beta signatures that indicated both CMV infection and matching HLA type. Study observations and caveats: Within the response measured ex vivo, HLA-C-restricted CMV-specific TCR beta clonotypes were dominant.

Between the trimmed V and J ends, which lost 3 bases and 8 bases, there was a span of 13 bases. CDR3 length equals 13 residues. The germline CDR1 and CDR2 sequences are SGHVS and FNYEAQ. TCRdb re-derived calls from the reads in MiXCR, one entry per CDR3 protein. The sample has roughly 920,000 distinct CDR3 sequences, under 40% seen once; the top ten hold roughly 13%. Source: cultured CD8+ T cells from PBMCs, taken from culture after CMV antigen stimulation. The TCR comes from a human donor in good health (CMV status not recorded). Some clones in this sample may be carry-over from other donors' samples. This rearrangement joins TRBV7-6 to TRBJ1-2; D is ambiguous. CDR3 coding DNA: TGTGCCAGCAGCTTGGGGTCCGCCGGGGGCTACACCTTC. Protein: CASSLGSAGGYTF.